This TCR beta chain derives from a study of identical twins. Study results and limitations: Twins' surplus sharing was weaker for beta out-of-frame sequences.

This clonotype came up a few times. What it binds is not known. Trimming removed 4 bases at V and 4 bases at J, with 16 bases between. The CDR3 is 15 amino acids. Germline V gene data show CDR1 as LGHDT and CDR2 as YNNKEL (reference sequence). A universal primer site was added by template switching, and unique molecular identifiers were carried by the cDNA. TCRdb itself ran the 5' RACE reads through MiXCR, one entry per CDR3 protein. The sample includes 700,000 or so distinct CDR3 sequences, 8.6% of them seen just once. This same sample was also taken into another study, of yellow fever vaccine responses in identical twins.

The sequence came from a woman between 18 and 29 years old in good health. The chain recombines TRBV3-1 with TRBJ1-1; no reliable D call. The specimen sequenced was PBMCs. Here the CDR3 reads CASSPLWNSATEAFF. The DNA of the CDR3 is TGTGCCAGCAGCCCCCTCTGGAACAGTGCCACTGAAGCTTTCTTT.